Following are 7 T cell receptor beta chains from one sample sequenced in a study of T cell responses to AZD1222 COVID-19 vaccine. Repertoires were generated with immunoSEQ multiplex PCR, while TCRdb's copy carries only in-frame clones and drops some. Of some 130,000 clones listed, roughly 87% are singletons. Material: peripheral blood, obtained 28 days after the second AZD1222 dose. The receptors come from an adult who received the AZD1222 COVID-19 vaccine.

This chain uses TRBV7-9 with TRBJ2-2; 9 nucleotides line up with TRBD1. Germline-derived CDR1 and CDR2 are SEHNR and FQNEAQ (reference sequence). J gave up 5 bases and V 2 bases, and 6 bases lay outside the gene matches. This CDR3 has 16 residues. The CDR3 region has the DNA TGTGCCAGCAGCTTAACGGGACAGGGCGCTACCGGGGAGCTGTTTTTT. Translation gives CASSLTGQGATGELFF.

This chain uses TRBV28 with TRBJ1-5; unclear D gene. Trimming removed 7 bases from V and 2 bases from J, with 12 bases in between. CDR1 is MDHEN and CDR2 is SYDVKM in the germline V gene. This CDR3 is built from 14 residues. CDR3 region: CASTQAGGNQPQHF. CDR3 DNA sequence: TGTGCCAGCACCCAGGCGGGTGGCAATCAGCCCCAGCATTTT.

The chain combines TRBV6-5 with TRBJ1-1; D call uncertain. CDR1 is MNHEY, CDR2 SVGAGI, per germline. CDR3 length equals 15 residues. V lost 7 bases and J 1 base, leaving 16 bases between the germline ends. The chain's CDR3 is CASKLGRAGNTEAFF. The CDR3 DNA reads TGTGCCAGCAAACTAGGGAGGGCGGGGAACACTGAAGCTTTCTTT.

The V gene is TRBV5-8, the J gene TRBJ2-7, with D perhaps TRBD2 (6 bases). Germline CDR1 is SGHTS and CDR2 is YDEGEE. Trimming removed 0 bases at V and 3 bases at J, with 13 bases between. The CDR3 is 15 amino acids. The CDR3 sequence: CASSLGGAGHYEQYF. The CDR3 region has the DNA TGTGCCAGCAGCTTGGGGGGTGCGGGGCACTACGAGCAGTACTTC.

This clone was observed once. The chain is built from TRBV18 and TRBJ1-4, with TRBD1 as a possible D gene (5 bases). Trimming removed 6 bases from V and 0 bases from J, with 5 bases in between. The CDR3 length is 13 residues. In germline, CDR1 is KGHSH, CDR2 LQKENI. CDR3 in DNA: TGTGCCAGCTCGGGGGCAACTAATGAAAAACTGTTTTTT. Translated: CASSGATNEKLFF.

This clone showed up just once. The chain is built from TRBV6-5 and TRBJ1-4; D may be TRBD1 (6 bases). The CDR3 length is 13 residues. Germline CDR1 MNHEY, CDR2 SVGAGI. The V and J ends lost 8 bases and 8 bases respectively, with 15 bases between them. This chain's CDR3 is CASLKGVREKLFF. The DNA for the CDR3 is TGTGCCAGCCTTAAGGGGGTACGGGAAAAACTGTTTTTT.

The chain uses TRBV28 and TRBJ1-2; 7 nucleotides align to TRBD1. Germline V lookup: CDR1 MDHEN, CDR2 SYDVKM. V was clipped by 6 bases and J by 5 bases; unmatched bases: 3. The CDR3 has 12 residues. The DNA for the CDR3 is TGTGCCAGCAGAACAGGGGTGTATGGCTACACCTTC. It is translated as CASRTGVYGYTF.